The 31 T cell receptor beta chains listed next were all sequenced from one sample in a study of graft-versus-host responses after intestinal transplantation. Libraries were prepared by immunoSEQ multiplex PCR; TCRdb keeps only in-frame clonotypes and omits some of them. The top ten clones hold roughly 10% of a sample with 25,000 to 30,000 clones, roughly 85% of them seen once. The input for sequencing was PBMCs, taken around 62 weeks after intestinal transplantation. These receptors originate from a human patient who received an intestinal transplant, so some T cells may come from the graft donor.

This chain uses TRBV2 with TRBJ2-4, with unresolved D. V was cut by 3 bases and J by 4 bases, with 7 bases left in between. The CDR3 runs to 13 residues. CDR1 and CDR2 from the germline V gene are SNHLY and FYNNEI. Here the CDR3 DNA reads TGTGCCAGCAGTGATGATAAGAAAAACATTCAGTACTTC. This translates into CASSDDKKNIQYF. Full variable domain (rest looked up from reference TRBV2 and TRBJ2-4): EPEVTQTPSHQVTQMGQEVILRCVPISNHLYFYWYRQILGQKVEFLVSFYNNEISEKSEIFDDQFSVERPDGSNFTLKIRSTKLEDSAMYFCASSDDKKNIQYFGAGTRLSVL.

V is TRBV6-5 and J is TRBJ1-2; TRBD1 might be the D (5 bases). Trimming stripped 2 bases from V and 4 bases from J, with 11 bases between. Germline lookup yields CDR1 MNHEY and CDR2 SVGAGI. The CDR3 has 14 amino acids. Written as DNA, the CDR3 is TGTGCCAGCAGTTACGCCCGGGACGGCTATGGCTACACCTTC. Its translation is CASSYARDGYGYTF.

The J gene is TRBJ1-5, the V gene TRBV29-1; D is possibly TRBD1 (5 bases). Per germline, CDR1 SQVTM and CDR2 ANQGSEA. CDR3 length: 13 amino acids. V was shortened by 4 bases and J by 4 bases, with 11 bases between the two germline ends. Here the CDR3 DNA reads TGCAGCGTTGGGTCAGGGACTAATCAGCCCCAGCATTTT. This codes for CSVGSGTNQPQHF.

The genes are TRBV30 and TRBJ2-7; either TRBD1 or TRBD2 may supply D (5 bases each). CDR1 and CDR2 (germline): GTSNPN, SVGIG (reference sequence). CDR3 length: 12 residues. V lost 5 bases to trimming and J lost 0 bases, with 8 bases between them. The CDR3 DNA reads TGTGCCTGGGGGGACCTCTCCTACGAGCAGTACTTC. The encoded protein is CAWGDLSYEQYF.

Written as DNA, the CDR3 is TGCGCCAGCAGCACTAGACAGTTGGCGAACACCGGGGAGCTGTTTTTT. This sequence encodes CASSTRQLANTGELFF. This sequence joins TRBV23-1 and TRBJ2-2; D may correspond to TRBD1 or TRBD2 (5 bases each). TRBV23-1 counts as an open reading frame of uncertain function. This CDR3 is built from 16 residues. Trimming removed 6 bases at V and 0 bases at J, with 14 bases between.

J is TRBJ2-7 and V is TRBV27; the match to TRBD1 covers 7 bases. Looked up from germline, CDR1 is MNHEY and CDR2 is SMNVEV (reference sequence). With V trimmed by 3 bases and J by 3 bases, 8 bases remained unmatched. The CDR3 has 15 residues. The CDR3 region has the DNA TGTGCCAGCAGTTTGAAGTGGGCAGGGGGCTACGAGCAGTACTTC. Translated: CASSLKWAGGYEQYF.

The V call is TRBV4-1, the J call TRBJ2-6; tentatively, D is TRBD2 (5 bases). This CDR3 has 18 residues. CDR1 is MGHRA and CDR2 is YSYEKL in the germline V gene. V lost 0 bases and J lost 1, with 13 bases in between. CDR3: CASSQDPRRGSGANVLTF. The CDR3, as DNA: TGCGCCAGCAGCCAAGATCCGCGCCGGGGATCTGGGGCCAACGTCCTGACTTTC.

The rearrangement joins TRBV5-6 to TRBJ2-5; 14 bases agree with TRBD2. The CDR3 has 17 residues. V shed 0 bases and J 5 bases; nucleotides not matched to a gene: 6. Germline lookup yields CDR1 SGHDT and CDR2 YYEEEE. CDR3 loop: CASSLGLAGGPSETQYF. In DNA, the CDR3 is TGTGCCAGCAGCTTGGGACTAGCGGGAGGGCCCTCGGAGACCCAGTACTTC.

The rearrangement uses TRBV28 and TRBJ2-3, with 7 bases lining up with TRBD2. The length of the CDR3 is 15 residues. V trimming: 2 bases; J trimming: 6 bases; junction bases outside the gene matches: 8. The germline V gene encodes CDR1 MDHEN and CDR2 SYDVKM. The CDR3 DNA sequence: TGTGCCAGCAGTTTAGTCCAGCGGGGCGGGGATACGCAGTATTTT. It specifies CASSLVQRGGDTQYF.

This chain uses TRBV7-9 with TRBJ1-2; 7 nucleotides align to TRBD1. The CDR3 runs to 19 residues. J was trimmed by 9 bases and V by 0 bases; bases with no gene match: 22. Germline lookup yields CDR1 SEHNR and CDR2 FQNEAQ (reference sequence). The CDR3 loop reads CASSLAEKLTGRVRYRYTF. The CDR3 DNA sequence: TGTGCCAGCAGCTTAGCCGAAAAGTTGACAGGGAGGGTCCGGTATCGCTACACCTTC. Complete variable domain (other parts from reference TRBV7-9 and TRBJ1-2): DTGVSQNPRHKITKRGQNVTFRCDPISEHNRLYWYRQTLGQGPEFLTYFQNEAQLEKSRLLSDRFSAERPKGSFSTLEIQRTEQGDSAMYLCASSLAEKLTGRVRYRYTFGSGTRLTVV.

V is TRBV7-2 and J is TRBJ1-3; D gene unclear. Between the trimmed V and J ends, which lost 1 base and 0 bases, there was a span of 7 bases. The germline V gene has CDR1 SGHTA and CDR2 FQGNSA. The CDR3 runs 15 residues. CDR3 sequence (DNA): TGTGCCAGCAGCTTAGGGGGTAGCTCTGGAAACACCATATATTTT. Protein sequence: CASSLGGSSGNTIYF.

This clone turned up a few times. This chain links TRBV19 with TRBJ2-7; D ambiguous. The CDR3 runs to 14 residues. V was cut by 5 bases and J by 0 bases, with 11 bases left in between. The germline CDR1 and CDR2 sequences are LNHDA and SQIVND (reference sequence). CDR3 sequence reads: CASSPRGNSYEQYF. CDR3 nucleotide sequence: TGTGCCAGTAGTCCCCGAGGCAACTCCTACGAGCAGTACTTC.

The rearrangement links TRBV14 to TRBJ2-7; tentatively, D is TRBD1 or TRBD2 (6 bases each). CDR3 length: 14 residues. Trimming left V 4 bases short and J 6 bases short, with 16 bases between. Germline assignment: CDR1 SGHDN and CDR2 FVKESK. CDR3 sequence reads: CASSLLGRGGEQYF. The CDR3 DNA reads TGTGCCAGCAGCCTCTTGGGCAGGGGAGGCGAGCAGTACTTC.

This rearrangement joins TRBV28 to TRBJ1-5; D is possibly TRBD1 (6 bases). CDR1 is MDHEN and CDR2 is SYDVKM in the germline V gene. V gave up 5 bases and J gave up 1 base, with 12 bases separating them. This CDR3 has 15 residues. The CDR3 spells CASSLLQGSNQPQHF. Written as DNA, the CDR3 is TGTGCCAGCAGTCTACTACAGGGAAGCAATCAGCCCCAGCATTTT.

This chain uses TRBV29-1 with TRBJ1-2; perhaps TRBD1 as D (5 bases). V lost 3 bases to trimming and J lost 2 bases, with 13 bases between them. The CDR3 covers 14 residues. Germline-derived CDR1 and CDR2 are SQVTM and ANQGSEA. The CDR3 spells CSVDRDRENYGYTF. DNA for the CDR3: TGCAGCGTTGACCGGGACCGAGAAAACTATGGCTACACCTTC. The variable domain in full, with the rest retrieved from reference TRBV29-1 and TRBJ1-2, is SAVISQKPSRDICQRGTSLTIQCQVDSQVTMMFWYRQQPGQSLTLIATANQGSEATYESGFVIDKFPISRPNLTFSTLTVSNMSPEDSSIYLCSVDRDRENYGYTFGSGTRLTVV.

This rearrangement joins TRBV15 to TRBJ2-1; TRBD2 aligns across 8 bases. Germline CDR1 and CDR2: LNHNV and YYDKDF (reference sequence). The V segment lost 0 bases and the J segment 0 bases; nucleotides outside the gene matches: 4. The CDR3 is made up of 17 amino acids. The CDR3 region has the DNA TGTGCCACCAGCAGAGATCTGAGCGGGAGCTCCTACAATGAGCAGTTCTTC. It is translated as CATSRDLSGSSYNEQFF. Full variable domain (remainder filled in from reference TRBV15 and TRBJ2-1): DAMVIQNPRYQVTQFGKPVTLSCSQTLNHNVMYWYQQKSSQAPKLLFHYYDKDFNNEADTPDNFQSRRPNTSFCFLDIRSPGLGDTAMYLCATSRDLSGSSYNEQFFGPGTRLTVL.

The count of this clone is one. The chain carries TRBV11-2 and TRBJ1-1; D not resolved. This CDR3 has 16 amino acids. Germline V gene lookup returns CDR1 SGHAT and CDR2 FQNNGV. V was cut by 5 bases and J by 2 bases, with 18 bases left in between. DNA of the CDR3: TGTGCCAGCAGCCTCCCGCCGGGCCCGAAAAACACTGAAGCTTTCTTT. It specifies CASSLPPGPKNTEAFF.

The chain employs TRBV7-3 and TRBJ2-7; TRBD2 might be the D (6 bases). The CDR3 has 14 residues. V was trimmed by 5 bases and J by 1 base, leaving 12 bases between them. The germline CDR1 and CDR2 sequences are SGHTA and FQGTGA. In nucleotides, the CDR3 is TGTGCCAGCAGCAATAGCGGCACTTCCTACGAGCAGTACTTC. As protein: CASSNSGTSYEQYF.

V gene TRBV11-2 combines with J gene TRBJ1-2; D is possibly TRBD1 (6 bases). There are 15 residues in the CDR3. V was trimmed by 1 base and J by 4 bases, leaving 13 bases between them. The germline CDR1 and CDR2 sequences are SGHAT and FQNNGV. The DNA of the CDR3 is TGTGCCAGCAGCTTAGCGTTACAGGGAGTCTATGGCTACACCTTC. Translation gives CASSLALQGVYGYTF.

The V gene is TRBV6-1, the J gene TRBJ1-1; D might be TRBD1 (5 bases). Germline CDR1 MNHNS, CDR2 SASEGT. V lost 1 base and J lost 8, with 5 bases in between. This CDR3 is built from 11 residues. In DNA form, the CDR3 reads TGTGCCAGCAGTGAAGGGGGGGAAGCTTTCTTT. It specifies CASSEGGEAFF.

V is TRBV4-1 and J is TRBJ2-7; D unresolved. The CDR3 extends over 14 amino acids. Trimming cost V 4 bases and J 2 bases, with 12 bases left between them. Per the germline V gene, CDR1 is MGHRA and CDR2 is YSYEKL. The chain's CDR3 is CASSPQIGTYEQYF. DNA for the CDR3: TGCGCCAGCAGCCCCCAAATCGGCACCTACGAGCAGTACTTC.

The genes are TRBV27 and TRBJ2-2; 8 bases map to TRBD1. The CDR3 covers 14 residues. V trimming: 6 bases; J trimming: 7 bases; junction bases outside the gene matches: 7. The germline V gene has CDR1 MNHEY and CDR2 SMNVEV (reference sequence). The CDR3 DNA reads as TGTGCCAGCAGACCCCAGGGGGCGGGCGGGGAGCTGTTTTTT. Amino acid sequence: CASRPQGAGGELFF.

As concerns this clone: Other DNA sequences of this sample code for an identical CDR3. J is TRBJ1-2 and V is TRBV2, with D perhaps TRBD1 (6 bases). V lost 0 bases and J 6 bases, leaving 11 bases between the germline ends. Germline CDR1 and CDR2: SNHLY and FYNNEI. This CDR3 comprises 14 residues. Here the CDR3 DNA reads TGTGCCAGCAGTGAAGCGACCCACAGGGATGGCTACACCTTC. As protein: CASSEATHRDGYTF. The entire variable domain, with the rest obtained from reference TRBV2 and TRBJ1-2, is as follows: EPEVTQTPSHQVTQMGQEVILRCVPISNHLYFYWYRQILGQKVEFLVSFYNNEISEKSEIFDDQFSVERPDGSNFTLKIRSTKLEDSAMYFCASSEATHRDGYTFGSGTRLTVV.

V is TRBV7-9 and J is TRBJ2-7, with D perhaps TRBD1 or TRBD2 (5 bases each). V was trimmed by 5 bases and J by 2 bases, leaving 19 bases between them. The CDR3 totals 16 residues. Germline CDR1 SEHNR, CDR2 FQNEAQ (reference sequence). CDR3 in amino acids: CASSPRDLGFAYEQYF. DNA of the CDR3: TGTGCCAGCAGCCCAAGGGACCTGGGATTCGCCTACGAGCAGTACTTC.

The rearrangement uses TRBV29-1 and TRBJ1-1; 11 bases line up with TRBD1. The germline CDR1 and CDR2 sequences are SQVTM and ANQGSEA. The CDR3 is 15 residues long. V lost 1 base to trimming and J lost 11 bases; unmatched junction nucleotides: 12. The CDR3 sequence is CSVEGGQGALMGAFF. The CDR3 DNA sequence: TGCAGCGTTGAAGGTGGACAGGGGGCGCTGATGGGGGCTTTCTTT.

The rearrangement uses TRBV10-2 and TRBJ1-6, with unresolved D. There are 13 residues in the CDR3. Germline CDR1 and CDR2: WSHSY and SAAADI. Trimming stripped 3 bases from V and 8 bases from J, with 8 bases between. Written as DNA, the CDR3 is TGCGCCAGCAGTGACGACGGGGATTCACCCCTCCACTTT. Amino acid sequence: CASSDDGDSPLHF.

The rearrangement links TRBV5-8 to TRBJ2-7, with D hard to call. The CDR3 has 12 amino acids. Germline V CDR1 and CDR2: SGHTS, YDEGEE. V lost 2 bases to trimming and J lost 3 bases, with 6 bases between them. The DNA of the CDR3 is TGTGCCAGCAGCTTAAGGGTCTACGAGCAGTACTTC. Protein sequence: CASSLRVYEQYF.

The CDR3 DNA reads TGTGCCAGCAGCTTGGCCCCGACAGGGTCCACAGATACGCAGTATTTT. It is translated as CASSLAPTGSTDTQYF. The rearrangement joins TRBV5-4 to TRBJ2-3; 7 bases are shared with TRBD1. The CDR3 covers 16 residues. Germline assignment: CDR1 SGHNT and CDR2 YYREEE (reference sequence). V lost 0 bases to trimming and J lost 2 bases; unmatched junction nucleotides: 6.

The CDR3 loop reads CASSLLGDHQPQHF. The DNA of the CDR3 is TGTGCCAGCAGCCTATTGGGGGATCACCAGCCCCAGCATTTT. The chain combines TRBV7-9 with TRBJ1-5, with D perhaps TRBD1 (5 bases). The germline V gene encodes CDR1 SEHNR and CDR2 FQNEAQ (reference sequence). V lost 5 bases to trimming and J lost 7 bases, with 15 bases between them. The CDR3 is 14 residues long.

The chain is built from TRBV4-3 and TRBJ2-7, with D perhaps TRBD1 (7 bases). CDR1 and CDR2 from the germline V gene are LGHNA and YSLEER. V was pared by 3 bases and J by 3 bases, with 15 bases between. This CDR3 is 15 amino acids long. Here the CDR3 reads CASSQGQGGGYEQYF. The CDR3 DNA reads TGCGCCAGCAGCCAGGGGCAGGGGGGCGGCTACGAGCAGTACTTC.

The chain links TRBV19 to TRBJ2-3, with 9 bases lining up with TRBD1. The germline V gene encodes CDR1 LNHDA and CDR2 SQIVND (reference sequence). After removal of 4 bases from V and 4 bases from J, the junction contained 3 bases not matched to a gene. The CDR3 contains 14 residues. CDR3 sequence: CASSKTGGADTQYF. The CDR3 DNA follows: TGTGCCAGTAGTAAAACAGGGGGCGCAGATACGCAGTATTTT.